These 23 T cell receptor beta chains share one sample of origin, sequenced in a study of early T cells in non-severe SARS-CoV-2 infection. One entry per CDR3 protein, called by TCRdb with MiXCR from the 5' RACE reads. The sample lists tens of thousands of distinct CDR3 sequences; 12% were seen once. The sequencing here drew on whole blood, taken at baseline. These receptors all come from an adult who was a healthcare worker with PCR-confirmed SARS-CoV-2 infection or an uninfected control (not recorded which).

This clonotype was picked up a small number of times. The chain carries TRBV18 and TRBJ2-3; 7 bases are a match to TRBD2. Germline CDR1 KGHSH, CDR2 LQKENI. The ends lost 3 bases at V and 0 bases at J; junction bases unmatched: 6. The CDR3 has 16 amino acids. CDR3 sequence: CASSPQARGSTDTQYF. CDR3 coding DNA: TGTGCCAGCTCACCTCAAGCGCGGGGGAGCACAGATACGCAGTATTTT.

This clonotype was found many times. J is TRBJ1-4 and V is TRBV29-1; 7 bases match TRBD1. Germline-derived CDR1 and CDR2 are SQVTM and ANQGSEA. V lost 6 bases to trimming and J lost 7 bases; unmatched junction nucleotides: 11. This CDR3 spans 14 amino acids. The CDR3 reads CSVDPGDSPEKLFF. The CDR3 region has the DNA TGCAGCGTGGATCCGGGGGACAGTCCTGAAAAACTGTTTTTT.

This clonotype was observed a handful of times. Here the CDR3 reads CASSLAQGTSYGYTF. The CDR3 nucleotides are TGTGCCAGCAGCTTAGCTCAGGGGACCTCTTATGGCTACACCTTC. The chain employs TRBV7-6 and TRBJ1-2; D might be TRBD1 (6 bases). The V and J ends lost 0 bases and 5 bases respectively, with 13 bases between them. Per the germline V gene, CDR1 is SGHVS and CDR2 is FNYEAQ. This CDR3 is 15 amino acids long.

The V gene is TRBV28, the J gene TRBJ1-6; D gene ambiguous. Trimming removed 0 bases from V and 7 bases from J, with 4 bases in between. CDR1 and CDR2 (germline): MDHEN, SYDVKM. The CDR3 extends over 13 amino acids. The CDR3 DNA is TGTGCCAGCAGTTTATGGGGAAATTCACCCCTCCACTTT. Encoded protein: CASSLWGNSPLHF.

This clonotype has a count of ten or more. The chain has TRBV11-2 and TRBJ2-2; 7 bases are a match to TRBD2. Germline V lookup: CDR1 SGHAT, CDR2 FQNNGV. The V and J ends lost 2 bases and 6 bases, in that order; junction bases with no gene match: 3. This CDR3 comprises 14 residues. CDR3 protein: CASSLRGRAGELFF. The CDR3, as DNA: TGTGCCAGCAGCTTACGGGGGAGGGCCGGGGAGCTGTTTTTT.

This clonotype was detected ten times or more. The DNA for the CDR3 is TGTGCCAGCAGCCGGACAGGAATCTATGGCTACACCTTC. This sequence encodes CASSRTGIYGYTF. The J gene is TRBJ1-2, the V gene TRBV28; 7 bases are shared with TRBD1. After removal of 6 bases from V and 4 bases from J, the junction contained 5 bases not matched to a gene. The CDR3 sequence is 13 residues long. Germline-derived CDR1 and CDR2 are MDHEN and SYDVKM.

This clonotype was found many times. This chain links TRBV5-1 with TRBJ1-1; D is undetermined. Deletions cut 4 bases from V and 7 bases from J, with 17 bases between. The CDR3 contains 14 residues. CDR1 and CDR2 from the germline V gene are SGHRS and YFSETQ. CDR3 amino acids: CASSLSDRPIEAFF. The CDR3 nucleotides are TGCGCCAGCAGCCTATCGGACCGACCTATTGAAGCTTTCTTT. The variable domain in full, completed from reference TRBV5-1 and TRBJ1-1, reads KAGVTQTPRYLIKTRGQQVTLSCSPISGHRSVSWYQQTPGQGLQFLFEYFSETQRNKGNFPGRFSGRQFSNSRSEMNVSTLELGDSALYLCASSLSDRPIEAFFGQGTRLTVV.

This clonotype showed up just a few times. The gene calls are TRBV11-2 and TRBJ2-3, with 8 nucleotides matching TRBD1. Trimming took 5 bases from V and 4 from J; bases not matched to a gene: 8. This CDR3 is built from 15 residues. Germline values: CDR1 SGHAT, CDR2 FQNNGV. As DNA, the CDR3 is TGTGCCAGCAGCCGAAACAGGGGGATGGCAGATACGCAGTATTTT. The encoded protein is CASSRNRGMADTQYF.

The CDR3 DNA follows: TGTGCCAGCAGCCGACTAGCGAGCACAGATACGCAGTATTTT. It encodes CASSRLASTDTQYF. The chain carries TRBV5-4 and TRBJ2-3, with TRBD2 matching over 8 bases. The germline V gene has CDR1 SGHNT and CDR2 YYREEE (reference sequence). Trimming cost V 4 bases and J 0 bases; bases outside gene matches: 1. CDR3 size: 14 residues. Together with reference TRBV5-4 and TRBJ2-3, the CDR3 gives the full variable domain: ETGVTQSPTHLIKTRGQQVTLRCSSQSGHNTVSWYQQALGQGPQFIFQYYREEENGRGNFPPRFSGLQFPNYSSELNVNALELDDSALYLCASSRLASTDTQYFGPGTRLTVL.

There are a few counts of this clonotype. This chain uses TRBV20-1 with TRBJ2-5; tentative D call: TRBD2 (7 bases). The germline V and J ends were trimmed by 1 base and 1 base, with 10 bases remaining between them. The CDR3 is made up of 14 amino acids. Germline CDR1 and CDR2: DFQATT and SNEGSKA (reference sequence). The CDR3 DNA follows: TGCAGTGCTAGAGGAGGGGGGGCCCAAGAGACCCAGTACTTC. It specifies CSARGGGAQETQYF.

Only a few counts were recorded for this clonotype. The J gene is TRBJ1-1, the V gene TRBV11-2; D call uncertain. The ends were cut back, 3 bases at V and 3 bases at J, with 5 bases in the middle. This CDR3 region has 12 residues. In germline, CDR1 is SGHAT, CDR2 FQNNGV. CDR3 sequence reads: CASSFGHTEAFF. CDR3 nucleotides: TGTGCCAGCAGCTTCGGACACACTGAAGCTTTCTTT.

This clonotype has a handful of counts. V gene TRBV18 combines with J gene TRBJ2-3; D might be TRBD1 (5 bases). This CDR3 comprises 15 residues. The V end lost 2 bases, the J end lost 3 bases, and 12 bases lay between the germline ends. The germline V gene has CDR1 KGHSH and CDR2 LQKENI. DNA for the CDR3: TGTGCCAGCTCACCAACAGGATTTAAAACAGATACGCAGTATTTT. Residues: CASSPTGFKTDTQYF. Based on the CDR3 plus reference TRBV18 and TRBJ2-3, the full variable domain is NAGVMQNPRHLVRRRGQEARLRCSPMKGHSHVYWYRQLPEEGLKFMVYLQKENIIDESGMPKERFSAEFPKEGPSILRIQQVVRGDSAAYFCASSPTGFKTDTQYFGPGTRLTVL.

In its sample, this clonotype was seen many times. The CDR3 loop reads CASCLYMGAEAFF. CDR3 nucleotides: TGTGCCAGCTGTCTTTACATGGGGGCTGAAGCTTTCTTT. V is TRBV28 and J is TRBJ1-1, with D perhaps TRBD1 (5 bases). V was cut by 8 bases and J by 6 bases, with 16 bases left in between. Germline CDR1 reads MDHEN; CDR2 reads SYDVKM. The CDR3 consists of 13 residues.

This clonotype was counted a few times. V usage is TRBV7-8 and J usage is TRBJ1-1, with TRBD1 as a possible D gene (6 bases). This CDR3 spans 16 amino acids. The germline V gene has CDR1 SGHVS and CDR2 FQNEAQ. V was shortened by 4 bases and J by 1 base, with 16 bases between the two germline ends. The CDR3, as DNA: TGTGCCAGCAGCTCCCGGGGGGCAGGCAGGAACACTGAAGCTTTCTTT. It codes for CASSSRGAGRNTEAFF.

This clonotype was observed at least ten times. One end of the junction does not line up with germline, which may come from a read error. The rearrangement joins TRBV5-1 to TRBJ2-7; a possible D gene is TRBD1 (7 bases). The V gene's germline CDR1 is SGHRS and CDR2 YFSETQ. The CDR3 spans 17 residues. The DNA for the CDR3 is TGCGCCAGCACCTTGTGGGGATCAGGGGGAGGCGCCTACGAGCAGTACTTC. Protein product: CASTLWGSGGGAYEQYF.

This clonotype was seen at least ten times. The chain recombines TRBV2 with TRBJ1-4; D uncertain. Germline V gene lookup returns CDR1 SNHLY and CDR2 FYNNEI. Trimming shortened V by 7 bases and J by 3 bases, and 9 bases separated the two germline ends. The CDR3 is 13 residues long. The CDR3 loop reads CASTRWANEKLFF. CDR3 nucleotides: TGTGCCAGCACACGGTGGGCTAATGAAAAACTGTTTTTT.

This chain links TRBV7-9 with TRBJ1-2, with 8 bases aligning to TRBD1. Germline trimming cut 4 bases from V and 4 bases from J; bases unmatched to any gene: 2. CDR1 SEHNR and CDR2 FQNEAQ come from the germline V gene (reference sequence). The CDR3 is made up of 13 amino acids. The DNA of the CDR3 is TGTGCCAGCAGCTCGACAGGGGTCTATGGCTACACCTTC. It is translated as CASSSTGVYGYTF.

The chain recombines TRBV5-1 with TRBJ2-5, with 7 nucleotides matching TRBD1. Germline CDR1 is SGHRS and CDR2 is YFSETQ. With 7 bases clipped from V and 2 bases from J, the junction kept 5 bases outside the gene matches. CDR3 size: 13 residues. The CDR3 loop is CASAPGGQETQYF. The CDR3 coding sequence is TGCGCCAGCGCCCCAGGGGGACAAGAGACCCAGTACTTC.

The chain is built from TRBV6-2 or TRBV6-3 and TRBJ1-1; D is unresolved. Germline CDR1 MNHEY, CDR2 SVGEGT. This CDR3 is built from 16 residues. V was shortened by 0 bases and J by 1 base, with 12 bases between the two germline ends. Here the CDR3 DNA reads TGTGCCAGCAGTTACTCAAGGGTGCGGAAGAACACTGAAGCTTTCTTT. Protein sequence: CASSYSRVRKNTEAFF.

There are many counts of this clonotype. J is TRBJ1-5 and V is TRBV15, with D maybe TRBD1 (6 bases). CDR1 and CDR2 from the germline V gene are LNHNV and YYDKDF (reference sequence). The CDR3 has 14 residues. V was clipped by 5 bases and J by 4 bases, with 12 bases between them. CDR3 protein: CATSLGGQNQPQHF. The CDR3 DNA reads TGTGCCACCAGCTTGGGGGGGCAGAATCAGCCCCAGCATTTT.

This clonotype was observed a few times. The V gene is TRBV28, the J gene TRBJ2-4; tentative D call: TRBD2 (5 bases). The germline V and J ends were trimmed by 2 bases and 3 bases, with 17 bases remaining between them. Per the germline V gene, CDR1 is MDHEN and CDR2 is SYDVKM. The CDR3 sequence is 17 residues long. The CDR3 DNA sequence: TGTGCCAGCAGTTTAACACCCCGCGGGCGCCTCAAAAACATTCAGTACTTC. It codes for CASSLTPRGRLKNIQYF.

The chain links TRBV5-1 to TRBJ2-7; D call uncertain. The length of the CDR3 is 15 residues. Between the trimmed V and J ends, which lost 2 bases and 1 base, there was a span of 13 bases. The germline CDR1 and CDR2 sequences are SGHRS and YFSETQ. The CDR3 here is CASSLEPGTSYEQYF. The CDR3 coding sequence is TGCGCCAGCAGCTTAGAACCAGGTACTTCCTACGAGCAGTACTTC.

This clonotype was counted only a few times. The chain joins TRBV6-2 or TRBV6-3 to TRBJ1-6; 8 nucleotides match TRBD1. The length of the CDR3 is 14 residues. V was clipped by 5 bases and J by 6 bases; unmatched bases: 3. CDR1 and CDR2 (germline): MNHEY, SVGEGT. In nucleotides, the CDR3 is TGTGCCAGCAGTGCCGACAGGGGTAATTCACCCCTCCACTTT. Translated: CASSADRGNSPLHF.